This T cell receptor (beta chain) was documented in a study of blood T cell repertoires in COVID-19. Study context: There were acute and convalescent COVID-19 samples, and they came from the United States, Italy and Spain. In each case, the material was cDNA or gDNA derived from T cells, B-cell-depleted T cells, or PBMCs.

The CDR3 is 13 residues long. Germline-derived CDR1 and CDR2 are SNHLY and FYNNEI. The V gene lost 5 bases and the J gene lost 6 bases, with 14 bases spanning the gap. This clone was recorded a few times. Source study methods: How many nucleated cells were present was estimated from reference gene primer amplification. TCRdb keeps only in-frame clones here, not all; method: immunoSEQ multiplex PCR. The DNA was the basis for D and trimming; V, J and clone size are from that table. Found here are about 58,000 clones, over 75% of them singletons; the top ten hold approximately 15%. This TCR was sampled from a woman aged 60-70 years with active COVID-19. J is TRBJ2-7 and V is TRBV2; possible D gene TRBD1, 5 bases. Sequencing was done on a sample of peripheral blood. The CDR3 loop is CASSPLAGLEQYF. The CDR3 nucleotides read TGTGCCAGCAGTCCTCTGGCAGGGCTCGAGCAGTACTTC.